A selection of T cell receptor beta chains follows, all from one sample in a study of beta chain features in type 1 diabetes. Clones were sequenced by immunoSEQ multiplex PCR, and TCRdb holds only the in-frame ones, with some missing. This table has about 130,000 clones, approximately 9.2% appearing once. Sequenced material: central memory CD4+ T cells from blood. Receptors were obtained from a man younger than 35 in good health. Both conserved end residues are part of each CDR3. A D gene is named only where the DNA matches it firmly. Size values are once, few and many counts, or a class for expanded clones, and some rows have none.

v_call	cdr3_length	d_call	j_call	clone_size	cdr3_nt	cdr3_aa
TRBV4-3	14	-	TRBJ1-2	-	TGCGCCAGCAGCCAAGTTGTGAGGGACTATGGCTACACCTTC	CASSQVVRDYGYTF
TRBV7-2	13	-	TRBJ2-5	many	TGTGCCAGCAGCCCCTCTGGGCGAGAGACCCAGTACTTC	CASSPSGRETQYF
TRBV19	15	-	TRBJ1-2	-	TGTGCCAGTAGTCCGGGTCGGCCTAAAGGGGATGGCTACACCTTC	CASSPGRPKGDGYTF
TRBV6-5	12	-	TRBJ2-7	few	TGTGCCAGCAGGAAACGGGGCTACGAGCAGTACTTC	CASRKRGYEQYF
TRBV14	20	TRBD1	TRBJ2-7	few	TGTGCCAGCAGCCAAGTGAGACTATTTCCGACAGGGCTCACGTCCTACGAGCAGTACTTC	CASSQVRLFPTGLTSYEQYF
TRBV28	14	-	TRBJ1-6	-	TGTGCCAGCACCTTACCTTGGAGGGATTCACCCCTCCACTTT	CASTLPWRDSPLHF
TRBV18	16	-	TRBJ1-6	-	TGTGCCAGCTCACCAGTTGACAGGTCGAATAATTCACCCCTCCACTTT	CASSPVDRSNNSPLHF
TRBV4-1	18	TRBD2	TRBJ2-3	-	TGCGCCAGCAGCCAATTGCGGGGGGGCCTGTCGTGGTCAGATACGCAGTATTTT	CASSQLRGGLSWSDTQYF
TRBV27	15	-	TRBJ1-5	-	TGTGCCAGAGGGGTGGGAGGGCGAAGCAATCAGCCCCAGCATTTT	CARGVGGRSNQPQHF
TRBV7-9	16	-	TRBJ2-6	-	TGTGCCAGCAGCAATTCGCGTATTTCTGGGGCCAACGTCCTGACTTTC	CASSNSRISGANVLTF
TRBV7-9	16	TRBD2	TRBJ2-7	-	TGTGCCAGCAGATTGGGAAGCGGGGGCGCCCGGGGCGAGCAGTACTTC	CASRLGSGGARGEQYF
TRBV5-6	14	-	TRBJ2-5	-	TGTGCCAGCAGCTTAACCCGGGGGGCAGAGACCCAGTACTTC	CASSLTRGAETQYF
TRBV19	13	-	TRBJ1-4	few	TGTGCCAGTACGGGGGAGGTGTACGAAAAACTGTTTTTT	CASTGEVYEKLFF
TRBV29-1	13	TRBD1	TRBJ2-5	many	TGCAGCGTTGAGAGGCAGACAGGGGAGACCCAGTACTTC	CSVERQTGETQYF
TRBV7-9	16	TRBD1	TRBJ1-4	-	TGTGCCAGCAGGGGGACAGACTATGCAACTAATGAAAAACTGTTTTTT	CASRGTDYATNEKLFF
TRBV2	16	TRBD1	TRBJ1-3	-	TGTGCCAGCAGTGACCTCTCGACAGGGTCAGGAAACACCATATATTTT	CASSDLSTGSGNTIYF
TRBV5-1	14	TRBD1	TRBJ2-3	many	TGCGCCAGCAGCCGGACAGGAACCCCAGATACGCAGTATTTT	CASSRTGTPDTQYF
TRBV14	14	-	TRBJ1-2	-	TGTGCCAGCAGCCAAAACGGCAGGGTCTATGGCTACACCTTC	CASSQNGRVYGYTF
TRBV6-6	15	-	TRBJ1-5	-	TGTGCCAGCAGCGTCGACAGGTATAGCAATCAGCCCCAGCATTTT	CASSVDRYSNQPQHF
TRBV14	12	-	TRBJ2-7	-	TGTGCCAGCAGCCAGGCCAACTACGAGCAGTACTTC	CASSQANYEQYF
TRBV6-6	14	TRBD1	TRBJ2-7	-	TGTGCCAGCAGTTCCGGGACAGGGAAAGGCGAGCAGTACTTC	CASSSGTGKGEQYF
TRBV6-6	16	TRBD2	TRBJ2-5	-	TGTGCCAGCAGGGAACTAGCGGGGGGGCGAAGAGAGACCCAGTACTTC	CASRELAGGRRETQYF
TRBV2	13	TRBD1	TRBJ2-7	-	TGTGCCAGCAGCGGACAGGCCGCGAGCGAGCAGTACTTC	CASSGQAASEQYF
TRBV7-8	14	TRBD1	TRBJ2-1	once	TGTGCCAGCAGCACGGGACAGGGGAACAATGAGCAGTTCTTC	CASSTGQGNNEQFF
TRBV2	14	-	TRBJ1-5	few	TGTGCCAGCAGGGACTGGTATAGCAATCAGCCCCAGCATTTT	CASRDWYSNQPQHF
TRBV7-2	15	-	TRBJ2-7	few	TGTGCCAGCAGCTTATCAAGGGGCGACCCCTACGAGCAGTACTTC	CASSLSRGDPYEQYF
TRBV4-1	17	TRBD1	TRBJ2-1	-	TGCGCCAGCAGCCAAGCCACGGGACAGGGGGCGAATAGTGAGCAGTTCTTC	CASSQATGQGANSEQFF
TRBV6-5	13	-	TRBJ1-1	-	TGTGCAATTAGGGAGGGGTTGGGCACTGAAGCTTTCTTT	CAIREGLGTEAFF
TRBV25-1	16	TRBD1	TRBJ2-7	many	TGTGCCAGCAGTGCCAAAACCCCCAACAGGGGATGGGAGCAGTACTTC	CASSAKTPNRGWEQYF
TRBV5-1	17	TRBD2	TRBJ2-5	few	TGCGCCAGCAGCTTGGGGAAGGGACTAGCGGGCCAAGAGACCCAGTACTTC	CASSLGKGLAGQETQYF
TRBV15	15	TRBD2	TRBJ2-1	few	TGTGCCACCAGCAGAGACCCAGCGGGGGGCAATGAGCAGTTCTTC	CATSRDPAGGNEQFF
TRBV11-3	13	-	TRBJ2-3	few	TGTGCCAGCAGCGAGGCAGGCACAGATACGCAGTATTTT	CASSEAGTDTQYF
TRBV2	14	TRBD1	TRBJ1-1	-	TGTGCCAGCAAGACAGGGGACCGGAACACTGAAGCTTTCTTT	CASKTGDRNTEAFF
TRBV7-9	12	-	TRBJ1-2	-	TGTGCCAGCAGCCCCGGACAGACTGGCTACACCTTC	CASSPGQTGYTF
TRBV7-9	14	TRBD2	TRBJ2-7	many	TGTGCCAGCAGCCCCGGACTAGCGGGGGTCCATCAGTACTTC	CASSPGLAGVHQYF
TRBV15	13	TRBD2	TRBJ2-7	few	TGTGCCACCAGCAGAGATCGGGGGGGTTGGGAGTACTTC	CATSRDRGGWEYF
TRBV6-1	13	-	TRBJ2-7	-	TGTGCCAGCGGTAGAAGGGGGTCCTACGAGCAGTACTTC	CASGRRGSYEQYF
TRBV6-5	15	-	TRBJ2-5	-	TGTGCCAGCAGTCAGACAGCGTCAAGGCAAGAGACCCAGTACTTC	CASSQTASRQETQYF
TRBV5-1	14	-	TRBJ2-7	-	TGCGCCAGCAGCTTGGTTGTGGGGGGGGCCGAGCAGTACTTC	CASSLVVGGAEQYF
TRBV27	17	TRBD1	TRBJ2-7	-	TGTGCCAGCAGTCGACCACCGCGGACAGGGCTTACCTACGAGCAGTACTTC	CASSRPPRTGLTYEQYF
TRBV5-1	17	TRBD1	TRBJ2-3	many	TGCGCCAGCAGCTTGTTCCGGACAGGGGGATCGGCAGATACGCAGTATTTT	CASSLFRTGGSADTQYF
TRBV5-1	17	TRBD2	TRBJ2-5	-	TGCGCCAGCAGCTTGGGTGCTAGCGGGGGCGGTGGAGAGACCCAGTACTTC	CASSLGASGGGGETQYF
TRBV28	15	-	TRBJ1-3	few	TGTGCCAGCAGTCCCCCAGGGGCTGCTGGAAACACCATATATTTT	CASSPPGAAGNTIYF
TRBV4-3	19	TRBD2	TRBJ2-3	few	TGCGCCAGCAGCCGCACACTTACAACACGGGGGGACTCAAGAGATACGCAGTATTTT	CASSRTLTTRGDSRDTQYF
TRBV5-1	14	TRBD1	TRBJ2-1	-	TGCGCCAGCAGCCCGGGACAGGGGAACAATGAGCAGTTCTTC	CASSPGQGNNEQFF
TRBV11-2	15	TRBD1	TRBJ1-4	-	TGTGCCAGCAGCTTACCGGGACAGAGTAATGAAAAACTGTTTTTT	CASSLPGQSNEKLFF
TRBV7-2	14	-	TRBJ1-2	-	TGTGCCAGCAGCTTAGGTACAGGGAGCTATGGCTACACCTTC	CASSLGTGSYGYTF
TRBV9	16	TRBD2	TRBJ2-1	-	TGTGCCAGCAGCGTAGTTACTAGCGGGGGGGGGAATGAGCAGTTCTTC	CASSVVTSGGGNEQFF
TRBV29-1	12	-	TRBJ2-3	-	TGCAGCGGCCGGGGGAACACAGATACGCAGTATTTT	CSGRGNTDTQYF
TRBV4-3	13	-	TRBJ2-1	many	TGCGCCAGCAGCCACCTCAGGGAGGATGAGCAGTTCTTC	CASSHLREDEQFF
TRBV27	13	TRBD2	TRBJ2-5	-	TGTGCCAGCAGCGGGACTAGTCGAGAGACCCAGTACTTC	CASSGTSRETQYF
TRBV7-9	16	TRBD1	TRBJ1-3	-	TGTGCCACCCGGGACAGCGACCTTGTGATTGGAAACACCATATATTTT	CATRDSDLVIGNTIYF
TRBV2	14	TRBD2	TRBJ2-3	few	TGTGCCAGCAGCATAGCGGGGGCGACAGATACGCAGTATTTT	CASSIAGATDTQYF
TRBV19	17	TRBD1	TRBJ2-6	-	TGTGCCAGTAGTACCCGGACAGGGTCGTCTGGGGCCAACGTCCTGACTTTC	CASSTRTGSSGANVLTF
TRBV14	13	-	TRBJ1-1	-	TGTGCCAGCAGCCAAGGGCTCGACACTGAAGCTTTCTTT	CASSQGLDTEAFF
TRBV30	19	-	TRBJ1-4	few	TGTGCCTGGGGCGAGGTTACGGGAGGGGTCCCAGCAACTAATGAAAAACTGTTTTTT	CAWGEVTGGVPATNEKLFF
TRBV30	12	TRBD2	TRBJ2-7	few	TGTGCCTGGACTAGCGGTAAATACGAGCAGTACTTC	CAWTSGKYEQYF
TRBV9	16	TRBD2	TRBJ2-3	few	TGTGCCAGCAGCGTAGGGGCTAGCGGGGGCGCAGATACGCAGTATTTT	CASSVGASGGADTQYF